A single sample gave rise to the 2 T cell receptor beta chains below, sequenced in a study of cytomegalovirus exposure and HLA in healthy donors. 13 Jbeta primers and 60 Vbeta primers were used for the PCR. TCRdb's copy holds only in-frame clones and misses some; the assay was immunoSEQ multiplex PCR. The table for this sample gives about 130,000 clones. Sequencing input: PBMCs. The receptor set was obtained from a woman aged 55 to 70 in good health and CMV-seronegative.

J is TRBJ2-2 and V is TRBV30; TRBD2 is a possible D gene (6 bases). Trimming pared 3 bases from V and 3 bases from J, leaving 8 bases between. CDR3 length equals 13 residues. The germline CDR1 and CDR2 sequences are GTSNPN and SVGIG (reference sequence). The CDR3, as DNA: TGTGCCTGGAGAATAGCGGACACCGGGGAGCTGTTTTTT. This gives the protein CAWRIADTGELFF.

The V and J genes are TRBV18 and TRBJ1-5; D not resolved. Germline V gene lookup returns CDR1 KGHSH and CDR2 LQKENI. The ends were cut back, 3 bases at V and 0 bases at J, with 6 bases in the middle. CDR3 length: 14 amino acids. CDR3 loop: CASSPKSSNQPQHF. The CDR3 DNA is TGTGCCAGCTCACCGAAGAGTAGCAATCAGCCCCAGCATTTT. Supplemented by reference TRBV18 and TRBJ1-5, the full variable domain reads NAGVMQNPRHLVRRRGQEARLRCSPMKGHSHVYWYRQLPEEGLKFMVYLQKENIIDESGMPKERFSAEFPKEGPSILRIQQVVRGDSAAYFCASSPKSSNQPQHFGDGTRLSIL.